The 2 T cell receptor beta chains in this list originate from one sample, sequenced in a study of neurological immune-mediated disorders. From the 5' RACE reads, TCRdb called clonotypes with MiXCR, one entry per CDR3 protein. In the table there are about 59,000 distinct CDR3 sequences, 24% of which are singletons. Time point reported: technical triplicate 2. Material for sequencing was PBMCs. The source is a man aged 55 to 70 with HTLV-1-associated myelopathy (HAM/TSP).

This clonotype has a count of ten or more. This sequence joins TRBV5-1 and TRBJ1-6; tentative D call: TRBD1 (6 bases). V was cut by 0 bases and J by 0 bases, with 10 bases left in between. CDR3 length: 17 residues. CDR1 SGHRS and CDR2 YFSETQ come from the germline V gene. The CDR3, as DNA: TGCGCCAGCAGCTTGGGGCAGGGGAGCTCCTATAATTCACCCCTCCACTTT. The encoded protein is CASSLGQGSSYNSPLHF. The complete variable domain, with remaining parts taken from reference TRBV5-1 and TRBJ1-6, reads KAGVTQTPRYLIKTRGQQVTLSCSPISGHRSVSWYQQTPGQGLQFLFEYFSETQRNKGNFPGRFSGRQFSNSRSEMNVSTLELGDSALYLCASSLGQGSSYNSPLHFGNGTRLTVT.

This clonotype showed up many times. The CDR3 DNA follows: TGCAGTGCTAGATCCCTCGCGGGAGGAGGGGCAGATACGCAGTATTTT. This encodes CSARSLAGGGADTQYF. The genes are TRBV20-1 and TRBJ2-3; 8 nucleotides line up with TRBD2. Looked up from germline, CDR1 is DFQATT and CDR2 is SNEGSKA (reference sequence). This CDR3 region has 16 residues. With V trimmed by 2 bases and J by 4 bases, 11 bases remained unmatched.